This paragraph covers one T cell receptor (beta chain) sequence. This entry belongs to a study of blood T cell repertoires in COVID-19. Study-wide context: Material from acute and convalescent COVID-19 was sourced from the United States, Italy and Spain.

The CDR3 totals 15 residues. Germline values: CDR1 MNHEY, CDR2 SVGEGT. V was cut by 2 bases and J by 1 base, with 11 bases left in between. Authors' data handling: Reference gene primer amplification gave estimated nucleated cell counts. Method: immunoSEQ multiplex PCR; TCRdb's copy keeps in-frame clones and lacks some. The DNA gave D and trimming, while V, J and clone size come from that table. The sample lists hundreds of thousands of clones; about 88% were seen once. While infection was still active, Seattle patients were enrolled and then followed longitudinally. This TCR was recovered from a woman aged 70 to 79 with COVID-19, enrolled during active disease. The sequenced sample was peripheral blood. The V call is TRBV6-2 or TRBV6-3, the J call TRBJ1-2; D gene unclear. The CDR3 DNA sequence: TGTGCCAGCAGTTACGGAGCAGCTTATAACTATGGCTACACCTTC. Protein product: CASSYGAAYNYGYTF.